This TCR beta chain appears in the sequencing data of a study of T cells and copy number aberrations in small-cell lung cancer. Patients with resected limited-stage small-cell lung cancer, operated 2008 to 2020. The ends lost 0 bases at V and 4 bases at J; junction bases unmatched: 8. The CDR3 runs 16 residues. Looked up from germline, CDR1 is SQVTM and CDR2 is ANQGSEA. Measured with immunoSEQ multiplex PCR; TCRdb has only the in-frame clones, and not every one. This table holds 2,000 or so clones, over 65% found once. This TCR came from a man aged 45-65 years with small cell lung cancer. The sample comprised normal tissue next to the tumor. This chain connects TRBV29-1 to TRBJ2-4; 8 bases fit TRBD1. The CDR3 DNA follows: TGCAGCGTTGAAGACGTGGCAGGGGGCGAGAAAAACATTCAGTACTTC. Residues: CSVEDVAGGEKNIQYF.